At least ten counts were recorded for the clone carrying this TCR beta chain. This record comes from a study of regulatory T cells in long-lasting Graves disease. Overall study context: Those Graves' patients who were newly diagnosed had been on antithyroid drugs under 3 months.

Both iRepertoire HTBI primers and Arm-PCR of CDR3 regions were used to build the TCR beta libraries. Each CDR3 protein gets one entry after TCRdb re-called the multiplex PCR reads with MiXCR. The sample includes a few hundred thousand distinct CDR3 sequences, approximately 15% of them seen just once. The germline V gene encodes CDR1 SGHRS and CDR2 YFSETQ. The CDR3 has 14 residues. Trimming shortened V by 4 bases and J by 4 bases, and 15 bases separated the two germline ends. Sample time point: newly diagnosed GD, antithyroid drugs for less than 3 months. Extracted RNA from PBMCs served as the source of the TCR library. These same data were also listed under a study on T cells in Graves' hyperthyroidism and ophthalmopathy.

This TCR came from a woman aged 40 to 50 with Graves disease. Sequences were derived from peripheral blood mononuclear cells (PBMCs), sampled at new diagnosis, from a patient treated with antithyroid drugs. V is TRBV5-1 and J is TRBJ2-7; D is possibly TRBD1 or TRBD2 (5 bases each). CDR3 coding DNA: TGCGCCAGCAGCGAGTACCGGGGCTCTTACGAGCAGTACTTC. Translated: CASSEYRGSYEQYF.